Listed below are T cell receptor beta chains from one sample, sequenced in a study of blood T cell dynamics during melanoma immunotherapy. Clones were read by immunoSEQ multiplex PCR, and TCRdb kept only the in-frame ones, dropping some. The table lists roughly 14,000 clones, over 75% of them singletons. The specimen was blood, collected from a patient treated with checkpoint blockade. The receptors stem from a human donor with melanoma. CDR3s include the opening cysteine and the closing phenylalanine or tryptophan. The order of the fields is clone size, V gene, D gene, J gene, CDR3 DNA, CDR3 protein. A D gene is named only where the DNA matches it firmly. Clone size is not always given. Where it is, it says once, few, many or a class for expanded clones.

abundance: .; v_gene: TRBV19; d_gene: .; j_gene: TRBJ1-5; CDR3nt: TGTGCCAGTAGTGTCGACAGTACTAGCAATCAGCCCCAGCATTTT; CDR3aa: CASSVDSTSNQPQHF
abundance: once; v_gene: TRBV6-5; d_gene: .; j_gene: TRBJ1-4; CDR3nt: TGTGCCAGCACCTACAAGTCAACTAATGAAAAACTGTTTTTT; CDR3aa: CASTYKSTNEKLFF
abundance: .; v_gene: TRBV29-1; d_gene: TRBD1; j_gene: TRBJ1-3; CDR3nt: TGCAGCGTTGTAAAACAGGGGGCCTTAGGTGGAAACACCATATATTTT; CDR3aa: CSVVKQGALGGNTIYF
abundance: .; v_gene: TRBV10-2; d_gene: .; j_gene: TRBJ2-3; CDR3nt: TGCGCCAGCAGTGAGGGGGGAAGGACGCAGTATTTT; CDR3aa: CASSEGGRTQYF
abundance: .; v_gene: TRBV7-2; d_gene: .; j_gene: TRBJ2-7; CDR3nt: TGTGCCAGCAGCGCTGGACTTCGGACCCAGGAGCAGTACTTC; CDR3aa: CASSAGLRTQEQYF
abundance: .; v_gene: TRBV30; d_gene: .; j_gene: TRBJ1-4; CDR3nt: TGTGCCTGGAGTGGACTAGGGGCTGGAAAACTGTTTTTT; CDR3aa: CAWSGLGAGKLFF
abundance: .; v_gene: TRBV6-1; d_gene: .; j_gene: TRBJ2-7; CDR3nt: TGTGCCAGCAGCCGGGACGGTAATTCCTACGAGCAGTACTTC; CDR3aa: CASSRDGNSYEQYF
abundance: .; v_gene: TRBV6-6; d_gene: TRBD1; j_gene: TRBJ1-2; CDR3nt: TGTGCCAGCAGTTATCAGGGGGGCGATAACTATGGCTACACCTTC; CDR3aa: CASSYQGGDNYGYTF
abundance: .; v_gene: TRBV6-5; d_gene: TRBD1; j_gene: TRBJ1-5; CDR3nt: TGTGCCAGCAGGGGACAGGGGGAGCAGCCCCAGCATTTT; CDR3aa: CASRGQGEQPQHF
abundance: .; v_gene: TRBV27; d_gene: TRBD2; j_gene: TRBJ2-1; CDR3nt: TGTGCCAGCAGTGGACTAGCGGGGGGGGAGGATGAGCAGTTCTTC; CDR3aa: CASSGLAGGEDEQFF
abundance: once; v_gene: TRBV19; d_gene: TRBD1; j_gene: TRBJ1-2; CDR3nt: TGTGCCAGTAGTCCGCGGACAGGAGTGTGTACCTTC; CDR3aa: CASSPRTGVCTF
abundance: .; v_gene: TRBV5-4; d_gene: .; j_gene: TRBJ2-2; CDR3nt: TGTGCCAGCAGCTTGACGGGGACGAACACCGGGGAGCTGTTTTTT; CDR3aa: CASSLTGTNTGELFF
abundance: .; v_gene: TRBV19; d_gene: .; j_gene: TRBJ1-5; CDR3nt: TGTGCCAGTAGTATAGGGTACGGCAATCAGCCCCAGCATTTT; CDR3aa: CASSIGYGNQPQHF
abundance: .; v_gene: TRBV7-2; d_gene: .; j_gene: TRBJ2-7; CDR3nt: TGTGCCAGCAGCTTAGCCGGGCGTGAGCAGTACTTC; CDR3aa: CASSLAGREQYF